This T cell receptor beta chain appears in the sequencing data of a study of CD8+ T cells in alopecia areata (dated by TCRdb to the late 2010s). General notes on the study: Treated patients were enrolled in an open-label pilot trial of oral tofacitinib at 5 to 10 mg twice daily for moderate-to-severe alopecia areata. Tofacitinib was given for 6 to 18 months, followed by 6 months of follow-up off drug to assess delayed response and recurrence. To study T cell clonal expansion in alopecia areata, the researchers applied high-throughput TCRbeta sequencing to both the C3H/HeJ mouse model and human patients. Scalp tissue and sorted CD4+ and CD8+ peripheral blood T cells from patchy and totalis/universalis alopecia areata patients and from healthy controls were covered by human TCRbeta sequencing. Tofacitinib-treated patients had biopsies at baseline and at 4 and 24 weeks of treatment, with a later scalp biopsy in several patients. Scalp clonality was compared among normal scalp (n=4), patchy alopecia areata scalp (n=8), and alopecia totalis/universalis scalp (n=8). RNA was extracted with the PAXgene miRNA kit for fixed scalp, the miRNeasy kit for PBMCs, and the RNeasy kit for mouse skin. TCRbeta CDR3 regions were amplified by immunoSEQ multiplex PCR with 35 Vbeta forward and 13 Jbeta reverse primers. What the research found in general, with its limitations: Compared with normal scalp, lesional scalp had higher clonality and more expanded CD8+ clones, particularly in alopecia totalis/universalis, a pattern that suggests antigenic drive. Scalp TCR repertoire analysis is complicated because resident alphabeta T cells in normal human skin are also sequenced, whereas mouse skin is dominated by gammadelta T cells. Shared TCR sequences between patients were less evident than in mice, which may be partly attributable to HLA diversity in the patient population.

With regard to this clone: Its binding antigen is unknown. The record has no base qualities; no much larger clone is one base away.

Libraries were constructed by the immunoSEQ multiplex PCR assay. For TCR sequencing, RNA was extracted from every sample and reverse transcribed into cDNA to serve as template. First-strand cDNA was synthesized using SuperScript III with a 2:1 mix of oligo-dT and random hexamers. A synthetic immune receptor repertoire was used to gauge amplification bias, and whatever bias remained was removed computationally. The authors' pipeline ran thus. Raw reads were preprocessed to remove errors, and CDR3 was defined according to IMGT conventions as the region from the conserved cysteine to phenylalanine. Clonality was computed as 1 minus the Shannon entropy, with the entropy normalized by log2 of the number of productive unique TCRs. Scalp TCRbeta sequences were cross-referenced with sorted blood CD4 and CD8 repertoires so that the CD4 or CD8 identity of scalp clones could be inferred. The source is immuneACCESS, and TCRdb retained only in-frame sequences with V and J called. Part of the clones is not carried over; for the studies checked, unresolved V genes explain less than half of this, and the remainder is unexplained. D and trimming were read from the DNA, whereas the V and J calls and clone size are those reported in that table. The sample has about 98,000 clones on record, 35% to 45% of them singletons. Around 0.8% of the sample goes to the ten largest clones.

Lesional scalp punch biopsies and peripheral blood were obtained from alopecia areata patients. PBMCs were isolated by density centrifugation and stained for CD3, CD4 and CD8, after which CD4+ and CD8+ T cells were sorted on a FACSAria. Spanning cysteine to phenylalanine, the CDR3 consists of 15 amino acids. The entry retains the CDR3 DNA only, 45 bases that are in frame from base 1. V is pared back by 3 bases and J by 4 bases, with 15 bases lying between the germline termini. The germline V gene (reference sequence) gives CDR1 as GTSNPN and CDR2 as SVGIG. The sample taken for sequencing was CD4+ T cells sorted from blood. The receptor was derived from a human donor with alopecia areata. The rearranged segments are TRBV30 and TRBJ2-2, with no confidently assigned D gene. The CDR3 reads CAWSHMLPGTGELFF. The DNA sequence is TGTGCCTGGAGCCATATGCTACCCGGCACCGGGGAGCTGTTTTTT.